What follows are 2 T cell receptor beta chains derived from one specimen sequenced in a study of chemoradiotherapy in HPV16-positive cancers (dated by TCRdb to the early 2020s). The library came from the immunoSEQ multiplex PCR assay. This immuneACCESS table, as held by TCRdb, lists in-frame sequences with V and J called but not all clones. Of the missing ones, under half trace to an unresolved V gene in checked studies; the others have no known cause. Here the sample has about 21,000 clones; around 87% occur a single time. The leading ten clones occupy approximately 2.5% of the sample. The material sequenced was blood, taken from a patient who underwent chemoradiotherapy. The source is a human donor with HPV-associated anogenital cancer.

The CDR3 spells CASSTTGSGANVLTF. In nucleotides, the CDR3 is TGTGCCAGCAGCACCACAGGGTCTGGGGCCAACGTCCTGACTTTC. The gene calls are TRBV7-2 and TRBJ2-6; maybe TRBD1 (6 bases). Germline V gene sequence: CDR1 SGHTA, CDR2 FQGNSA. Trimming cost V 5 bases and J 1 base, with 9 bases left between them. The CDR3 length is 15 residues. The full variable domain, in which reference TRBV7-2 and TRBJ2-6 provide the parts outside the CDR3, is GAGVSQSPSNKVTEKGKDVELRCDPISGHTALYWYRQSLGQGLEFLIYFQGNSAPDKSGLPSDRFSAERTGGSVSTLTIQRTQQEDSAVYLCASSTTGSGANVLTFGAGSRLTVL.

The chain combines TRBV28 with TRBJ2-7, with 10 bases fitting TRBD2. Unmatched junction bases numbered 4, after V lost 5 bases and J lost 0 bases. The CDR3 spans 15 residues. Germline V gene data show CDR1 as MDHEN and CDR2 as SYDVKM. CDR3 DNA sequence: TGTGCCAGCAGTATAAGCGGGAGGGACTCCTACGAGCAGTACTTC. Translating gives CASSISGRDSYEQYF.